This is a list of T cell receptor beta chains from one sample in a study of cytomegalovirus exposure and HLA in healthy donors. Profiling relied on immunoSEQ multiplex PCR, and the TCRdb table lists in-frame clones only, not all of them. In the table there are about 140,000 clones, about three quarters of which are singletons. Sequenced: PBMCs. The receptor set was obtained from a woman in her thirties or forties in good health and CMV-seronegative. Each CDR3 is given with its conserved first and last residue. The D gene is left open where the match is weak. For some rows the clone size is stated as once, few or many, or as a class when expanded; others skip it.

v_gene,d_gene,abundance,j_gene,CDR3aa,CDR3nt
TRBV10-2,-,few,TRBJ1-1,CASVQGSNTEAFF,TGCGCCAGCGTACAGGGCTCAAACACTGAAGCTTTCTTT
TRBV19,TRBD1,-,TRBJ1-3,CASSGTVGNTIYF,TGTGCCAGTAGTGGGACAGTTGGAAACACCATATATTTT
TRBV6-1,-,-,TRBJ1-1,CASSEIMGGGSNTEAFF,TGTGCCAGCAGTGAAATCATGGGAGGGGGATCGAACACTGAAGCTTTCTTT
TRBV28,-,-,TRBJ2-3,CASSARGSTDTQYF,TGTGCCAGCAGTGCCCGGGGGAGCACAGATACGCAGTATTTT
TRBV7-6,TRBD1,-,TRBJ2-1,CASSLSDRGIYEQFF,TGTGCCAGCAGCTTATCGGACAGGGGGATCTATGAGCAGTTCTTC
TRBV28,TRBD2,-,TRBJ2-5,CASTQSGASQETQYF,TGTGCCAGCACCCAAAGCGGGGCCTCCCAAGAGACCCAGTACTTC
TRBV27,-,-,TRBJ1-3,CASSPSSGGLGNTIYF,TGTGCCAGCAGTCCCTCGAGCGGGGGGCTAGGAAACACCATATATTTT
TRBV28,TRBD1,-,TRBJ1-6,CASTKDRVRNSPLHF,TGTGCCAGCACCAAGGACAGGGTGCGTAATTCACCCCTCCACTTT
TRBV6-5,-,-,TRBJ1-1,CASSPLSGTEAFF,TGTGCCAGCAGCCCGCTGTCGGGGACTGAAGCTTTCTTT
TRBV13,-,-,TRBJ2-3,CASSMARWRLDTQYF,TGTGCCAGCAGCATGGCCCGGTGGAGGCTGGATACGCAGTATTTT
TRBV9,TRBD1,-,TRBJ1-6,CASSDRGRGNSPLHF,TGTGCCAGCAGCGACAGGGGTCGAGGTAATTCACCCCTCCACTTT
TRBV5-4,TRBD2,-,TRBJ2-5,CASSKGLAGDGYQETQYF,TGTGCCAGCAGCAAGGGACTAGCGGGGGACGGGTACCAAGAGACCCAGTACTTC
TRBV7-2,TRBD1,-,TRBJ2-5,CASSLLWGQQETQYF,TGTGCCAGCAGCCTCTTATGGGGACAGCAAGAGACCCAGTACTTC
TRBV4-3,-,-,TRBJ1-1,CASSLEQQNTEAFF,TGCGCCAGCAGCCTTGAACAGCAGAACACTGAAGCTTTCTTT
TRBV9,TRBD1,once,TRBJ2-3,CASSPRDRGSDTQYF,TGTGCCAGCAGCCCGCGGGACAGGGGATCCGATACGCAGTATTTT
TRBV6-6,-,-,TRBJ1-5,CASSYRGSDQPQHF,TGTGCCAGCAGTTACAGGGGGAGCGATCAGCCCCAGCATTTT
TRBV19,-,-,TRBJ1-6,CASSIDPQGDNSPLHF,TGTGCCAGTAGTATAGATCCCCAGGGTGATAATTCACCCCTCCACTTT
TRBV2,-,-,TRBJ2-2,CATSAGAGNTGELFF,TGTGCCACCTCGGCTGGGGCTGGGAACACCGGGGAGCTGTTTTTT
TRBV29-1,TRBD2,few,TRBJ2-7,CSVAPGLAGYEQYF,TGCAGCGTCGCACCGGGACTAGCGGGCTACGAGCAGTACTTC
TRBV19,TRBD1,-,TRBJ1-3,CASTRQGSGNTIYF,TGTGCCAGTACCCGACAGGGGTCTGGAAACACCATATATTTT
TRBV29-1,-,-,TRBJ1-2,CSAEEAMNYGYTF,TGCAGCGCTGAAGAGGCCATGAACTATGGCTACACCTTC
TRBV7-9,-,-,TRBJ2-3,CASSPQDTQYF,TGTGCCAGCAGCCCCCAAGATACGCAGTATTTT
TRBV7-2,-,-,TRBJ2-5,CASSFAGWETQYF,TGTGCCAGCAGCTTCGCAGGGTGGGAGACCCAGTACTTC
TRBV25-1,-,-,TRBJ1-1,CASSGYAGREAFF,TGTGCCAGCAGTGGCTACGCGGGGAGAGAAGCTTTCTTT
TRBV5-1,TRBD2,-,TRBJ2-7,CASSLEAGGLNEQYF,TGCGCCAGCAGCTTGGAAGCGGGGGGGCTTAACGAGCAGTACTTC
TRBV4-1,TRBD1,-,TRBJ1-4,CASSRKTQQGTNEKLFF,TGCGCCAGCAGCCGAAAGACGCAACAGGGGACTAATGAAAAACTGTTTTTT
TRBV6-5,-,few,TRBJ1-1,CASRDFRDFTEAFF,TGTGCCAGCAGGGACTTCCGGGATTTCACTGAAGCTTTCTTT
TRBV4-1,TRBD2,-,TRBJ2-3,CASSPGLAGGPRSQYF,TGCGCCAGCAGCCCGGGACTAGCGGGGGGGCCGAGGTCGCAGTATTTT
TRBV2,TRBD2,-,TRBJ2-5,CASSETSGGQETQYF,TGTGCCAGCAGTGAAACTAGCGGGGGACAGGAGACCCAGTACTTC
TRBV18,-,-,TRBJ2-2,CASSPTTRLNTGELFF,TGTGCCAGCTCACCAACGACAAGGTTGAACACCGGGGAGCTGTTTTTT
TRBV28,TRBD1,-,TRBJ1-1,CASHTGGRTEAFF,TGTGCCAGCCACACAGGGGGCCGCACTGAAGCTTTCTTT
TRBV29-1,-,few,TRBJ2-6,CSVALHSGANVLTF,TGCAGCGTTGCACTTCACTCTGGGGCCAACGTCCTGACTTTC
TRBV18,TRBD1,-,TRBJ2-2,CASSPRQGGLPNTGELFF,TGTGCCAGCTCACCTCGACAGGGTGGCCTCCCGAACACCGGGGAGCTGTTTTTT
TRBV19,TRBD1,-,TRBJ1-2,CASSIGAGGNYGYTF,TGTGCCAGTAGTATAGGAGCAGGGGGGAACTATGGCTACACCTTC
TRBV29-1,TRBD2,-,TRBJ2-7,CSAAGTSGGASGEQYF,TGCAGCGCGGCAGGGACTAGCGGGGGGGCTTCGGGCGAGCAGTACTTC
TRBV15,TRBD1,-,TRBJ1-3,CATSRDPTGYSGNTIYF,TGTGCCACCAGCAGAGATCCGACAGGGTACTCTGGAAACACCATATATTTT
TRBV5-1,-,-,TRBJ1-2,CASSLASGGARSYTF,TGCGCCAGCAGCTTGGCGTCGGGGGGCGCGAGGAGCTACACCTTC
TRBV5-4,-,-,TRBJ1-1,CASSLDRAAGEAFF,TGTGCCAGCAGCTTGGACAGAGCCGCCGGTGAAGCTTTCTTT
TRBV11-3,TRBD2,-,TRBJ2-2,CASSQAGGNTGELFF,TGTGCCAGCAGCCAAGCGGGGGGAAACACCGGGGAGCTGTTTTTT
TRBV6-5,-,few,TRBJ1-4,CASSNGGPGEKLFF,TGTGCCAGCAGTAACGGGGGGCCGGGTGAAAAACTGTTTTTT
TRBV28,TRBD1,-,TRBJ2-4,CASSLTRGQVENIQYF,TGTGCCAGCAGTTTAACCCGAGGACAGGTCGAGAACATTCAGTACTTC
TRBV9,TRBD1,-,TRBJ2-3,CASSPGEGTGGTDTQYF,TGTGCCAGCAGCCCGGGCGAGGGGACAGGGGGTACAGATACGCAGTATTTT
TRBV4-1,-,-,TRBJ1-2,CASSLSRVIGDANYGYTF,TGCGCCAGCAGCCTCAGCCGGGTCATCGGTGATGCTAACTATGGCTACACCTTC
TRBV4-1,-,few,TRBJ1-5,CASSHSGGIGNQPQHF,TGCGCCAGCAGCCATTCGGGGGGAATAGGCAATCAGCCCCAGCATTTT
TRBV2,TRBD1,-,TRBJ1-5,CASSNSRDRGGNQPQHF,TGTGCCAGCAGTAATTCTCGGGACAGGGGAGGCAATCAGCCCCAGCATTTT
TRBV27,TRBD1,-,TRBJ1-4,CGDREVTNEKLFF,TGCGGGGACAGGGAGGTTACTAATGAAAAACTGTTTTTT
TRBV19,TRBD1,few,TRBJ1-2,CATGGTGGLLGYTF,TGTGCCACCGGAGGGACAGGGGGACTGCTAGGCTACACCTTC
TRBV27,TRBD1,-,TRBJ2-2,CASSLGQITGELFF,TGTGCCAGCAGTTTGGGACAGATCACCGGGGAGCTGTTTTTT
TRBV7-9,-,-,TRBJ2-3,CASSFGMRDTQYF,TGTGCCAGCAGCTTCGGCATGAGGGATACGCAGTATTTT
TRBV7-3,TRBD1,once,TRBJ2-1,CASSSGQLNSYNEQFF,TGTGCCAGCAGCTCGGGACAGCTTAACTCCTACAATGAGCAGTTCTTC